A selection of T cell receptor beta chains follows, all from one sample in a study of beta chain features in type 1 diabetes. Some clones are missing from TCRdb's copy, which holds only in-frame ones; the method was immunoSEQ multiplex PCR. The table has fewer than 350,000 clones, about 7.8% seen once. Sequencing used central memory CD4+ T cells from blood. The source of these receptors is a woman aged 18-29 years in good health. Each CDR3 is given with its conserved first and last residue. The order of the fields is V gene, D gene, clone size, J gene, CDR3 protein, CDR3 DNA. The D gene is left open where the match is weak. Clone sizes are given selectively: once, few, many, or a class where the clone is expanded.

TRBV6-6	NA	NA	TRBJ1-1	CASTPRQGPEAFF	TGTGCCAGCACCCCTAGGCAGGGACCTGAAGCTTTCTTT
TRBV5-4	NA	NA	TRBJ1-1	CAFGRVSRRDTEAFF	TGTGCCTTCGGAAGGGTATCCCGCAGAGACACTGAAGCTTTCTTT
TRBV11-2	NA	NA	TRBJ1-1	CASSLEGHLTEAFF	TGTGCCAGCAGCTTAGAGGGACACCTCACTGAAGCTTTCTTT
TRBV11-3	TRBD1	few	TRBJ2-1	CASSTTGGWSNEQFF	TGTGCCAGCAGTACGACAGGGGGCTGGAGCAATGAGCAGTTCTTC
TRBV10-3	NA	NA	TRBJ2-5	CASSYWTGGETQYF	TGTGCCAGCAGTTACTGGACCGGAGGGGAGACCCAGTACTTC
TRBV5-4	NA	NA	TRBJ1-2	CASSRETGLAYGYTF	TGTGCCAGCAGCAGAGAGACAGGCTTGGCCTATGGCTACACCTTC
TRBV27	TRBD1	few	TRBJ2-2	CASSTGDTGELFF	TGTGCCAGCAGTACAGGGGACACCGGGGAGCTGTTTTTT
TRBV29-1	NA	few	TRBJ2-5	CSVGEGWGETQYF	TGCAGCGTCGGCGAAGGGTGGGGAGAGACCCAGTACTTC
TRBV7-2	NA	few	TRBJ2-3	CASSPRAGDTQYF	TGTGCCAGCAGTCCCCGGGCGGGGGATACGCAGTATTTT
TRBV4-3	NA	NA	TRBJ2-1	CASSLERVGSYNEQFF	TGCGCCAGCAGCCTAGAGCGGGTCGGCTCCTACAATGAGCAGTTCTTC
TRBV11-3	NA	NA	TRBJ1-6	CASSLEVVDSPLHF	TGTGCCAGCAGCTTAGAAGTAGTCGATTCACCCCTCCACTTT
TRBV5-1	NA	NA	TRBJ2-5	CASSLLPGPETQYF	TGCGCCAGCAGCTTGCTACCAGGGCCTGAGACCCAGTACTTC
TRBV5-1	NA	NA	TRBJ1-1	CASSLQVDTEAFF	TGCGCCAGCAGCTTGCAGGTTGACACTGAAGCTTTCTTT
TRBV6-5	NA	NA	TRBJ1-1	CASSSDSREAFF	TGTGCCAGCAGTTCGGACAGCCGCGAAGCTTTCTTT
TRBV6-5	TRBD2	few	TRBJ2-2	CASTGAGDFAGELFF	TGTGCCAGCACCGGAGCGGGAGATTTCGCCGGGGAGCTGTTTTTT
TRBV4-2	NA	NA	TRBJ2-1	CASSQGGSGDVEQFF	TGTGCCAGCAGCCAAGGTGGTAGCGGCGACGTTGAGCAGTTCTTC
TRBV15	NA	NA	TRBJ2-6	CATSRGRESGANVLTF	TGTGCCACCAGCAGGGGCCGGGAATCCGGGGCCAACGTCCTGACTTTC
TRBV7-2	NA	NA	TRBJ1-6	CASGPGTENSPLHF	TGTGCCAGCGGACCCGGGACCGAGAATTCACCCCTCCACTTT
TRBV9	NA	few	TRBJ1-5	CASSVSGADGQPQHF	TGTGCCAGCAGCGTATCAGGGGCCGACGGTCAGCCCCAGCATTTT
TRBV9	NA	few	TRBJ2-3	CASSVFSSLRTDTQYF	TGTGCCAGCAGCGTATTTAGCTCACTGCGCACAGATACGCAGTATTTT
TRBV19	NA	many	TRBJ2-3	CASRTGSTDTQYF	TGTGCCAGTAGGACTGGGAGCACAGATACGCAGTATTTT
TRBV9	NA	NA	TRBJ1-5	CASSVSLDQPQHF	TGTGCCAGCAGCGTATCCTTAGATCAGCCCCAGCATTTT
TRBV28	TRBD1	few	TRBJ2-3	CASSLGIGGQSTDTQYF	TGTGCCAGCAGTTTAGGTATTGGGGGACAGTCCACAGATACGCAGTATTTT
TRBV28	NA	few	TRBJ1-2	CASRGVGLGGYTF	TGTGCCAGCAGAGGAGTGGGCCTGGGTGGCTACACCTTC
TRBV4-3	NA	many	TRBJ2-3	CASSGEHSTDTQYF	TGCGCCAGCAGCGGGGAACACAGCACAGATACGCAGTATTTT
TRBV14	NA	NA	TRBJ2-5	CASSQERQGNQYF	TGTGCCAGCAGCCAAGAGCGGCAGGGCAACCAGTACTTC
TRBV4-3	TRBD2	few	TRBJ2-5	CASSPGLAQETQYF	TGCGCCAGCAGCCCGGGACTAGCGCAAGAGACCCAGTACTTC
TRBV5-1	NA	few	TRBJ2-1	CASSLYFGGRTGRYNEQFF	TGCGCCAGCAGCTTGTATTTTGGCGGGAGGACAGGGCGCTACAATGAGCAGTTCTTC
TRBV4-3	NA	NA	TRBJ2-2	CASSQIRAGELFF	TGCGCCAGCAGCCAGATCAGGGCCGGGGAGCTGTTTTTT
TRBV7-9	NA	NA	TRBJ2-7	CASSLEYPELSF	TGTGCCAGCAGCTTAGAATACCCCGAGCTGTCCTTC
TRBV6-5	NA	NA	TRBJ1-6	CASSAQKGSPLHF	TGTGCCAGCAGTGCCCAAAAGGGTTCACCCCTCCACTTT
TRBV7-9	NA	NA	TRBJ2-7	CASSLGISGASYEQYF	TGTGCCAGCAGCTTAGGTATTAGCGGCGCCTCCTACGAGCAGTACTTC
TRBV7-9	NA	few	TRBJ1-1	CASSPGKRTENTEAFF	TGTGCCAGCAGCCCTGGAAAGAGGACAGAGAACACTGAAGCTTTCTTT
TRBV5-4	TRBD1	many	TRBJ2-5	CASSSGDRGETQYF	TGTGCCAGCAGCTCAGGGGACAGGGGAGAGACCCAGTACTTC
TRBV29-1	TRBD1	many	TRBJ2-5	CSVRQGVETQYF	TGCAGCGTCCGACAGGGTGTGGAGACCCAGTACTTC
TRBV2	TRBD1	once	TRBJ2-5	CASSGTGETQYF	TGTGCCAGCAGTGGGACAGGAGAGACCCAGTACTTC
TRBV7-9	NA	few	TRBJ1-5	CASSPSAGVNQPQHF	TGTGCCAGCAGCCCCTCGGCAGGAGTCAATCAGCCCCAGCATTTT
TRBV10-3	NA	NA	TRBJ2-5	CAIGVRQETQYF	TGTGCCATCGGTGTTCGCCAAGAGACCCAGTACTTC
TRBV7-3	TRBD1	NA	TRBJ2-1	CASSRSGQGSYNEQFF	TGTGCCAGCAGTCGTAGTGGACAGGGGTCCTACAATGAGCAGTTCTTC
TRBV11-2	NA	NA	TRBJ2-3	CASSPGPHASTDTQYF	TGTGCCAGCAGCCCCGGACCTCACGCTAGCACAGATACGCAGTATTTT
TRBV4-2	NA	NA	TRBJ2-5	CASSQGPQETQYF	TGTGCCAGCAGCCAAGGTCCCCAAGAGACCCAGTACTTC
TRBV28	NA	many	TRBJ1-2	CASTATNYGYTF	TGTGCCAGCACGGCTACCAACTATGGCTACACCTTC
TRBV10-3	TRBD1	few	TRBJ2-7	CAISRQGYEQYF	TGTGCCATCAGTAGACAGGGGTACGAGCAGTACTTC
TRBV7-2	NA	NA	TRBJ2-2	CASSLVQGSGELFF	TGTGCCAGCAGCTTAGTTCAGGGCTCGGGGGAGCTGTTTTTT
TRBV18	TRBD1	NA	TRBJ1-1	CASSPYTGEDEAFF	TGTGCCAGCTCACCATATACAGGGGAGGATGAAGCTTTCTTT
TRBV29-1	NA	NA	TRBJ2-3	CSVGSGDLTDTQYF	TGCAGCGTTGGCTCAGGGGATCTAACAGATACGCAGTATTTT
TRBV14	TRBD1	few	TRBJ1-1	CASSRYPTGSEAFF	TGTGCCAGCAGCCGGTATCCGACAGGGTCTGAAGCTTTCTTT
TRBV7-2	TRBD2	NA	TRBJ2-3	CASSLSSGPTDTQYF	TGTGCCAGCAGCTTATCTAGCGGACCCACAGATACGCAGTATTTT
TRBV11-2	NA	NA	TRBJ2-4	CASSSGGMNIQYF	TGTGCCAGCAGCTCAGGGGGGATGAACATTCAGTACTTC
TRBV5-4	TRBD1	few	TRBJ2-1	CASSPGTGDRRNEQFF	TGTGCCAGCAGCCCCGGGACAGGGGATAGGAGGAATGAGCAGTTCTTC
TRBV29-1	NA	few	TRBJ2-1	CSVLLAANNEQFF	TGCAGCGTTCTGTTGGCCGCGAACAATGAGCAGTTCTTC
TRBV7-2	NA	NA	TRBJ1-6	CASSSRRGYNSPLHF	TGTGCCAGCAGCAGCCGGCGGGGGTATAATTCACCCCTCCACTTT
TRBV7-2	TRBD2	NA	TRBJ2-7	CASSLAITGGYEQYF	TGTGCCAGCAGCTTAGCGATAACGGGAGGTTACGAGCAGTACTTC